The 18 T cell receptor beta chains below were found in one sample sequenced in a study of blood T cell repertoires in COVID-19. Profiling relied on immunoSEQ multiplex PCR, and the TCRdb table lists in-frame clones only, not all of them. The sample has fewer than 200,000 clones, around four fifths seen once. The sequenced material came from peripheral blood. The receptors stem from a middle-aged man who had recovered from COVID-19.

This sequence joins TRBV4-2 and TRBJ1-4; D gene uncertain. The CDR3 spans 16 residues. Deletions cut 3 bases from V and 7 bases from J, with 18 bases between. Germline values: CDR1 LGHNA, CDR2 YNFKEQ. CDR3 in amino acids: CASSQRPGESFEKLFF. CDR3 DNA sequence: TGTGCCAGCAGCCAGCGGCCGGGAGAGTCTTTTGAAAAACTGTTTTTT.

The rearrangement uses TRBV27 and TRBJ2-1; 7 nucleotides agree with TRBD1. J was trimmed by 6 bases and V by 5 bases; bases with no gene match: 7. Germline CDR1 reads MNHEY; CDR2 reads SMNVEV (reference sequence). This CDR3 spans 14 amino acids. The CDR3 bases are TGTGCCAGCAGTCCGACAGGGTTTGGCAATGAGCAGTTCTTC. As protein: CASSPTGFGNEQFF.

This rearrangement joins TRBV29-1 to TRBJ1-1, with TRBD1 matching over 7 bases. Unmatched junction bases numbered 5, after V lost 6 bases and J lost 1 base. Germline values: CDR1 SQVTM, CDR2 ANQGSEA. The CDR3 has 13 residues. CDR3 in DNA: TGCAGCGTCCTGGGACAGACGAACACTGAAGCTTTCTTT. Translation gives CSVLGQTNTEAFF.

The chain carries TRBV6-1 and TRBJ1-2; D not resolved. The CDR3 has 12 residues. Germline CDR1 reads MNHNS; CDR2 reads SASEGT. Trimming left V 2 bases short and J 7 bases short, with 8 bases between. In DNA form, the CDR3 reads TGTGCCAGCAGTGAACTCTCCGGTGGCTACACCTTC. Its translation is CASSELSGGYTF.

J is TRBJ2-2 and V is TRBV6-2 or TRBV6-3; 7 bases agree with TRBD1. The CDR3 is made up of 17 amino acids. The germline V gene has CDR1 MNHEY and CDR2 SVGEGT. With V trimmed by 6 bases and J by 2 bases, 12 bases remained unmatched. Here the CDR3 reads CASSRENGTVNTGELFF. CDR3 DNA: TGTGCCAGCAGCAGAGAGAACGGGACAGTCAACACCGGGGAGCTGTTTTTT.

The chain has TRBV19 and TRBJ2-5, with D maybe TRBD2 (5 bases). Germline V gene lookup returns CDR1 LNHDA and CDR2 SQIVND (reference sequence). Trimming left V 9 bases short and J 2 bases short, with 16 bases between. This CDR3 is 14 amino acids long. CDR3 nucleotide sequence: TGTGCCAGCGGGAATGGACGGGTACAAGAGACCCAGTACTTC. Encoded protein: CASGNGRVQETQYF.

Points on this clone: At one boundary the junction diverges from the germline segment, which might be a read error. This rearrangement joins TRBV7-2 to TRBJ2-7, with 8 bases matching TRBD1. Germline-derived CDR1 and CDR2 are SGHTA and FQGNSA. CDR3 length equals 15 residues. The CDR3 loop reads CASRNHGQGDYEQCF. CDR3 nucleotide sequence: TGTGCCAGCAGAAACCACGGACAGGGAGACTACGAGCAGTGCTTC.

CDR3 protein: CASSISSRYSNQPQHF. The DNA of the CDR3 is TGTGCCAGTAGTATCTCGAGTCGGTATAGCAATCAGCCCCAGCATTTT. This chain links TRBV19 with TRBJ1-5; D is uncertain. Germline CDR1 is LNHDA and CDR2 is SQIVND (reference sequence). Trimming removed 3 bases from V and 0 bases from J, with 12 bases in between. The CDR3 is made up of 16 amino acids.

V is TRBV6-2 or TRBV6-3 and J is TRBJ2-7, with D possibly matching TRBD1 (5 bases). Germline CDR1 reads MNHEY; CDR2 reads SVGEGT. Trimming cost V 3 bases and J 3 bases, with 12 bases left between them. This CDR3 comprises 14 residues. In DNA, the CDR3 is TGTGCCAGCAGTTATGACAGTGGGTTCTACGAGCAGTACTTC. Protein product: CASSYDSGFYEQYF.

This chain uses TRBV10-3 with TRBJ2-5; weak D call: TRBD2 (8 bases). The length of the CDR3 is 17 residues. The germline V gene encodes CDR1 ENHRY and CDR2 SYGVKD. The V gene lost 4 bases and the J gene lost 0 bases, with 18 bases spanning the gap. CDR3 coding DNA: TGTGCCATCAGTGCCAGGGGGAGCGGGGGAAACCAAGAGACCCAGTACTTC. Translated: CAISARGSGGNQETQYF.

The V call is TRBV13, the J call TRBJ2-1, with 10 bases identical to TRBD2. Losses at the gene ends were 5 bases for V and 6 bases for J; bases not matched to a gene: 7. This CDR3 has 15 amino acids. CDR1 is PRHDT, CDR2 FYEKMQ, per germline (reference sequence). CDR3 loop: CASSPPSGRGNEQFF. The CDR3 DNA sequence: TGTGCCAGCAGCCCCCCTAGCGGGAGAGGCAATGAGCAGTTCTTC.

This clone has more than one count but fewer than ten. The rearrangement uses TRBV9 and TRBJ1-1; no definite D call. This CDR3 region has 15 residues. Trimming left V 0 bases short and J 6 bases short, with 15 bases between. Germline V lookup: CDR1 SGDLS, CDR2 YYNGEE. The CDR3 here is CASSVAIMGGAEAFF. In DNA, the CDR3 is TGTGCCAGCAGCGTAGCTATAATGGGAGGAGCTGAAGCTTTCTTT.

The gene calls are TRBV19 and TRBJ1-2, with 8 bases matching TRBD1. V shed 5 bases and J 3 bases; nucleotides not matched to a gene: 5. The CDR3 runs to 14 residues. CDR1 LNHDA and CDR2 SQIVND come from the germline V gene (reference sequence). The DNA of the CDR3 is TGTGCCAGTAGTCCCGGGACAGGCGACTATGGCTACACCTTC. Protein sequence: CASSPGTGDYGYTF.

The chain is built from TRBV30 and TRBJ1-6, with a tentative D call TRBD1 (5 bases). The V end lost 5 bases, the J end lost 8 bases, and 13 bases lay between the germline ends. The CDR3 sequence is 13 residues long. Germline assignment: CDR1 GTSNPN and CDR2 SVGIG (reference sequence). CDR3 amino acids: CAWGRQIHSPLHF. CDR3 DNA sequence: TGTGCCTGGGGGAGACAGATACATTCACCCCTCCACTTT.

The J gene is TRBJ2-3, the V gene TRBV27; 8 bases line up with TRBD2. The CDR3 covers 15 residues. The germline gives CDR1 MNHEY, CDR2 SMNVEV (reference sequence). The V and J ends lost 4 bases and 2 bases, in that order; junction bases with no gene match: 5. The CDR3 loop is CASSSGTRYTDTQYF. DNA of the CDR3: TGTGCCAGCAGTTCCGGGACTAGATACACAGATACGCAGTATTTT.

The gene calls are TRBV2 and TRBJ2-7; 7 positions agree with TRBD2. This CDR3 has 16 residues. Germline-derived CDR1 and CDR2 are SNHLY and FYNNEI. V lost 4 bases and J lost 3; bases outside the gene matches: 12. The CDR3 region is CASSGSELGGDYEQYF. CDR3 DNA sequence: TGTGCCAGCAGTGGATCCGAGTTGGGGGGGGACTACGAGCAGTACTTC.

The rearrangement uses TRBV5-6 and TRBJ2-5; TRBD1 agrees at 8 bases. The V gene's germline CDR1 is SGHDT and CDR2 YYEEEE. V gave up 3 bases and J gave up 5 bases; unmatched junction bases: 6. This CDR3 has 14 amino acids. The CDR3 DNA is TGTGCCAGCAGCTATGGACAGGGCGGGGAGACCCAGTACTTC. Its translation is CASSYGQGGETQYF.

This clone was detected once. The chain recombines TRBV7-9 with TRBJ1-2, with a tentative D call TRBD1 (6 bases). The CDR3 runs to 15 residues. Germline loops: CDR1 SEHNR, CDR2 FQNEAQ (reference sequence). V shed 1 base and J shed 2 bases, with 11 bases lying between them. The CDR3 region is CASSLEGGTNYGYTF. CDR3 DNA sequence: TGTGCCAGCAGCTTAGAGGGGGGGACGAACTATGGCTACACCTTC.